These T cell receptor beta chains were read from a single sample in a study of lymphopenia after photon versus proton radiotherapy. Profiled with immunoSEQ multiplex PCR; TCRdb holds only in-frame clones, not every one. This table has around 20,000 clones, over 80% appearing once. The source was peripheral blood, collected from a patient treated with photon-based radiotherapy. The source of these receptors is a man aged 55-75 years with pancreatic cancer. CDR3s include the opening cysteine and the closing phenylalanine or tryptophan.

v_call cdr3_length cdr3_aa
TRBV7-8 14 CASSLESGNSPLHF
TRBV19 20 CASTRTGLRQGWTQSQPQHF
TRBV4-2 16 CASSQSLSTAVTEAFF
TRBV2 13 CASRDWHSYEQYF
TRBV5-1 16 CASSSKGAGVNTEAFF
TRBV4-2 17 CASSQAAKGGGYNEQFF
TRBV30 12 CAGGPSSYEQYF
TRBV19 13 CASSTGAIYGYTF
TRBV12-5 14 CASGLSDYLGTQYF
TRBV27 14 CASSSFALISEQYF
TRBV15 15 CATSTMAGARETQYF
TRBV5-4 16 CASSPDGQRGVETQYF
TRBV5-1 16 CASSLAGTGYGNTIYF
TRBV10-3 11 CAVQGAETQYF
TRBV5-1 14 CASSLDPGSSEAFF
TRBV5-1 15 CASSAGTSGVNEQFF
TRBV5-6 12 CASSLARIGYTF
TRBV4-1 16 CASSQSRDRGLYEQYF
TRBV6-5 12 CASSSGGDGYTF
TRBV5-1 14 CASSFSEEIHPQYF
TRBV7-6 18 CASSLGVAGGNAYNEQFF
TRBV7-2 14 CASSLLGNTDTQYF
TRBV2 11 CASSVGAGYTF
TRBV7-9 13 CASRFGGTGELFF
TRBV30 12 CAWEGGLPGYTF
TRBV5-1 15 CASSLGHRDIYEQYF
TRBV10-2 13 CASSEVQRGPLHF
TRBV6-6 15 CASSYTSDGSFEQYF
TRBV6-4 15 CASSVKAGGPDTQYF
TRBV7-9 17 CASSLGTSGAMYNEQFF
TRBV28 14 CASSLPGGRKTQYF
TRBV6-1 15 CASRREQGVNYGYTF
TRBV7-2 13 CASSRSMNTEAFF
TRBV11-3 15 CASSLGGSGANVLTF
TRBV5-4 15 CASSQATGGLYEQYF
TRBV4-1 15 CASSQEPAGGYEQYF
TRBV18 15 CASSRSGQNTGELFF
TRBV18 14 CASSPQGGSDTQYF
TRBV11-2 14 CASSPGTAQETQYF
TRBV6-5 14 CASSSMEGVTEAFF
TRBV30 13 CAGREGGLPEQFF
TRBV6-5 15 CASRGRGSSYNEQFF
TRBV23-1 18 CASSLPMYRSAGTGELFF
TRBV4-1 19 CASSQEGGLAIISYNEQFF